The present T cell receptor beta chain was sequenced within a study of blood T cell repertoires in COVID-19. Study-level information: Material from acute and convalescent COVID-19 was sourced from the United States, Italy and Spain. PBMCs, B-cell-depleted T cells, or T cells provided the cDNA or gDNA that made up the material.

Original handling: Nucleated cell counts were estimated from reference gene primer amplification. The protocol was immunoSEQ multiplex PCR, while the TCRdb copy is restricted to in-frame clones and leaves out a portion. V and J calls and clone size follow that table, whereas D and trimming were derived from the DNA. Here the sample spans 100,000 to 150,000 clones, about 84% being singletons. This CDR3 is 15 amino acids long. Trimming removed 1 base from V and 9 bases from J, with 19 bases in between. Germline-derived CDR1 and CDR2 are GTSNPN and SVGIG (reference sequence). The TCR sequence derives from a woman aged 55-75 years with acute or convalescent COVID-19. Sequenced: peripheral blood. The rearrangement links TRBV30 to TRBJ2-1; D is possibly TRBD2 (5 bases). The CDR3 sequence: CAWSEPRDPSFEQFF. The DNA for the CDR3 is TGTGCCTGGAGTGAACCCCGGGATCCTTCATTTGAGCAGTTCTTC.